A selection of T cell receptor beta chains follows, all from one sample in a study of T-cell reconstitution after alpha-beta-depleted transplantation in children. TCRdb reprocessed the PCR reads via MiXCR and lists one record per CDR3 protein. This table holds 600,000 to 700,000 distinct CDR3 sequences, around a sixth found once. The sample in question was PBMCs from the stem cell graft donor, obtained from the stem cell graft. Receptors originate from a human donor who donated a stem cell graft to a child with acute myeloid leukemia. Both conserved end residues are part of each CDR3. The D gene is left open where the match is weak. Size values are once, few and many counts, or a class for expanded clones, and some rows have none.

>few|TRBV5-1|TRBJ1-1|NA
CASSLGYENTEAFF
TGCGCCAGCAGCTTGGGTTACGAAAACACTGAAGCTTTCTTT
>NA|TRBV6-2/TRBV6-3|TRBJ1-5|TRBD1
CASSSARKGQGASQPQHF
TGTGCCAGCAGTTCTGCAAGGAAGGGACAGGGGGCCAGTCAGCCCCAGCATTTT
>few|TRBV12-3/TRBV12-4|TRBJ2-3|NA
CASRVVPTDTQYF
TGTGCCAGCCGGGTAGTACCGACAGATACGCAGTATTTT
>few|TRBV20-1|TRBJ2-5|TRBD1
CSANKRDRGRETQYF
TGCAGTGCTAATAAACGGGACAGGGGGCGTGAGACCCAGTACTTC
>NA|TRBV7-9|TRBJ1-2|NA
CASSLEGARDGYTF
TGTGCCAGCAGCTTAGAAGGAGCCAGGGACGGCTACACCTTC
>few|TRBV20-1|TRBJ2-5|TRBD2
CSATEGAGTLQETQYF
TGCAGTGCCACGGAGGGAGCGGGGACCTTACAAGAGACCCAGTACTTC
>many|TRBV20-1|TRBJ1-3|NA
CSAPVTSWGSPGNTIYF
TGCAGTGCTCCAGTGACCTCCTGGGGCAGTCCCGGAAACACCATATATTTT
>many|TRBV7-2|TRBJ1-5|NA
CASSLVGDNNQPQHF
TGTGCCAGCAGCTTAGTGGGGGACAATAATCAGCCCCAGCATTTT
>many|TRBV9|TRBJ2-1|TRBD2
CASSPVSGGASYNEQFF
TGTGCCAGCAGCCCCGTAAGCGGGGGGGCCTCCTACAATGAGCAGTTCTTC
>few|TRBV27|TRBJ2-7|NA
CASSLETGVAYEQYF
TGTGCCAGCAGTTTAGAGACAGGCGTTGCTTACGAGCAGTACTTC
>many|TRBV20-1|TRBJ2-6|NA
CSAPLIHSLGPGANVLTF
TGCAGTGCCCCTCTAATTCATAGCCTCGGGCCCGGGGCCAACGTCCTGACTTTC
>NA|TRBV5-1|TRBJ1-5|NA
CASSFLTGPIKPYSNQPQHF
TGCGCCAGCAGCTTTCTTACAGGCCCCATTAAACCCTATAGCAATCAGCCCCAGCATTTT
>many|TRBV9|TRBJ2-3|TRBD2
CASSGLLTGLAGSTDTQYF
TGTGCCAGCAGCGGGCTATTAACGGGACTAGCGGGGAGCACAGATACGCAGTATTTT
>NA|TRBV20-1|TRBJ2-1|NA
CSADRSNQQFF
TGCAGTGCTGACAGGTCCAATCAGCAGTTCTTC
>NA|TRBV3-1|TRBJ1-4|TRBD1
CASRPTGDVDEKLFF
TGTGCCAGCAGACCCACAGGGGACGTGGACGAAAAACTGTTTTTT
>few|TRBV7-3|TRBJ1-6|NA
CASSRDKDNSPLHF
TGTGCCAGCAGCCGGGACAAGGATAATTCACCCCTCCACTTT
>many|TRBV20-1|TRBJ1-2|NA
CSAREDRNYGYTF
TGCAGTGCTAGAGAGGATAGAAACTATGGCTACACCTTC
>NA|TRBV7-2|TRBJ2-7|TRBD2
CASSLASGGSRGF
TGTGCCAGCAGCTTAGCATCCGGCGGGAGCCGTGGCTTC
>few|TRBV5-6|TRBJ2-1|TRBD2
CASSFRTSLFYNEQFF
TGTGCCAGCAGCTTCCGGACTAGCCTTTTTTACAATGAGCAGTTCTTC
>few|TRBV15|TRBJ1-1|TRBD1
CATSRDPTGVNTEAFF
TGTGCCACCAGCAGAGATCCGACAGGGGTGAACACTGAAGCTTTCTTT
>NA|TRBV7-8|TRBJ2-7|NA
CASSSMDSVYEQYF
TGTGCCAGCAGCTCGATGGACTCCGTCTACGAGCAGTACTTC
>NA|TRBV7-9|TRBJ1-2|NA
CASSLVGGTSYGYTF
TGTGCCAGCAGCTTAGTTGGAGGAACTAGCTATGGCTACACCTTC
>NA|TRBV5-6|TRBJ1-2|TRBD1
CASILGQGGGYTF
TGTGCCAGCATACTGGGACAGGGGGGAGGCTACACCTTC
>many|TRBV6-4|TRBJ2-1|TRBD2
CASSVLAGNYNEQFF
TGTGCCAGCAGTGTACTAGCGGGAAACTACAATGAGCAGTTCTTC
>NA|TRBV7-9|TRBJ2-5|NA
CASSSGYGYQETQYF
TGTGCCAGCAGCTCGGGCTATGGGTACCAAGAGACCCAGTACTTC
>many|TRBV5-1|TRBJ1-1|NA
CASSLDGGPTEAFF
TGCGCCAGCAGCTTGGATGGGGGGCCCACTGAAGCTTTCTTT
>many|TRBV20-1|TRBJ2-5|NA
CSARGLGLWGHQETQYF
TGCAGTGCTAGAGGATTAGGTCTTTGGGGGCACCAAGAGACCCAGTACTTC
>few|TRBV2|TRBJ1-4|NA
CANKMGDSHIEKLFF
TGTGCCAACAAGATGGGGGATTCTCACATTGAAAAACTGTTTTTT
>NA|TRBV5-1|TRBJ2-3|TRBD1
CASSRGGVTDTQYF
TGCGCCAGCAGCAGAGGGGGCGTCACAGATACGCAGTATTTT
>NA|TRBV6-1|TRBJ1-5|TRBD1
CASSPGTGYGQPQHF
TGTGCCAGCAGTCCCGGGACAGGGTATGGGCAGCCCCAGCATTTT
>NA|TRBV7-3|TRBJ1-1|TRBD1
CASSSASGDRGEAFF
TGTGCCAGCAGCTCGGCCTCCGGGGACAGGGGTGAAGCTTTCTTT
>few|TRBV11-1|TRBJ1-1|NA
CASSLHMNTEAFF
TGTGCCAGCAGCTTACACATGAACACTGAAGCTTTCTTT
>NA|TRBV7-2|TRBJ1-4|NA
CASSPGGGGGNEKLFF
TGTGCCAGCAGCCCCGGGGGGGGCGGTGGTAATGAAAAACTGTTTTTT
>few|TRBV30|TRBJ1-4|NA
CAWSSGFMANEKLFF
TGTGCCTGGAGTTCGGGGTTTATGGCTAATGAAAAACTGTTTTTT
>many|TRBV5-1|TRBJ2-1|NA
CASYSGGLANEQFF
TGCGCCAGCTATAGTGGGGGGCTTGCCAATGAGCAGTTCTTC
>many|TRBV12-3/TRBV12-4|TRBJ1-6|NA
CASSPTGRNSPLHF
TGTGCCAGCAGCCCTACAGGGCGGAATTCACCCCTCCACTTT
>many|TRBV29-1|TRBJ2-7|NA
CSVGHRVHEQYF
TGCAGCGTTGGTCACCGCGTGCACGAGCAGTACTTC
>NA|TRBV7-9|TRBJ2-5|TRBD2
CASSLGGTYQETQYF
TGTGCCAGCAGCCTCGGGGGGACGTACCAAGAGACCCAGTACTTC
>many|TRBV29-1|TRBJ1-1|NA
CSAGRDHTEAFF
TGCAGCGCCGGAAGGGATCACACTGAAGCTTTCTTT
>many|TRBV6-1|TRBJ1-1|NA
CASMSKQGNTEAFF
TGTGCCAGCATGTCGAAACAGGGGAACACTGAAGCTTTCTTT
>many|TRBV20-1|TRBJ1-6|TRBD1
CSARQGAGSYNSPLHF
TGCAGTGCCAGACAGGGGGCGGGATCCTATAATTCACCCCTCCACTTT
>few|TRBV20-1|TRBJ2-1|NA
CSASQGTSYNEQFF
TGCAGTGCTAGTCAGGGAACCTCCTACAATGAGCAGTTCTTC
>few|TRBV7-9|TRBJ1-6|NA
CASSSSEGSPLHF
TGTGCCAGCAGCTCCTCCGAAGGATCACCCCTCCACTTT
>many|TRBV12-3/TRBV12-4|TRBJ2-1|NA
CASSLAKTRDHYNEQFF
TGTGCCAGCAGTTTAGCTAAGACTAGAGACCACTACAATGAGCAGTTCTTC
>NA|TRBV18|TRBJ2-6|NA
CASSPRGTDEPGANVLTF
TGTGCCAGCTCACCGAGGGGGACCGATGAGCCTGGGGCCAACGTCCTGACTTTC
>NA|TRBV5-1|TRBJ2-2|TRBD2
CASRPHPSGGAVGELFF
TGCGCCAGCCGACCCCATCCTAGCGGGGGGGCCGTCGGGGAGCTGTTTTTT
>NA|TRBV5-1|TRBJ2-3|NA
CASSLAVDSLNTDTQYF
TGCGCCAGCAGCTTGGCCGTGGACAGCCTTAACACAGATACGCAGTATTTT
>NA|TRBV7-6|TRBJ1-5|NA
CASSSNGGLNQPQHF
TGTGCCAGCAGCTCGAACGGGGGGCTGAATCAGCCCCAGCATTTT
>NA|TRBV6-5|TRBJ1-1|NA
CASSSDASGARAEAFF
TGTGCCAGCAGTTCCGACGCGTCAGGGGCACGAGCTGAAGCTTTCTTT
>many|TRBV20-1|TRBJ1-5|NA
CSATGRDQPQHF
TGCAGTGCTACAGGACGGGATCAGCCCCAGCATTTT
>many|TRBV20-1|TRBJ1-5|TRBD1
CSARGGVGPQHF
TGCAGTGCCAGGGGGGGGGTTGGGCCCCAGCATTTT
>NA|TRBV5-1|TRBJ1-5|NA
CASRASMNQPQHF
TGCGCCAGCAGGGCATCTATGAATCAGCCCCAGCATTTT
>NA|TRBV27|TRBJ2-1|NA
CASSSDPTASNEQFF
TGTGCCAGCAGCTCCGACCCCACAGCGAGCAATGAGCAGTTCTTC
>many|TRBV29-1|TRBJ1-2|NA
CSVEVGRAYGYTF
TGCAGCGTTGAAGTGGGTAGGGCGTATGGCTACACCTTC
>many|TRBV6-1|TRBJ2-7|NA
CASSDRIYEQYF
TGTGCCAGCAGTGACAGGATTTACGAGCAGTACTTC
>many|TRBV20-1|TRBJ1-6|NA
CSANPDGSYNSPLHF
TGCAGTGCCAACCCCGACGGGTCCTATAATTCACCCCTCCACTTT